A single sample is the source of the 13 T cell receptor beta chains below, sequenced in a study of T-cell memory formation after mild COVID-19. One entry per CDR3 protein, called by TCRdb with MiXCR from the 5' RACE reads. The repertoire includes hundreds of thousands of distinct CDR3 sequences, around 22% of them detected once, and around 13% sits in the top ten. Sequencing was carried out using PBMCs or a T cell subset sorted from them (not recorded which). The receptors stem from an adult woman who had mild COVID-19 (a few samples of this study predate the infection). Cell type and time point are not known.

V and J are TRBV7-9 and TRBJ1-1; no firm D call. Trimming removed 1 base from V and 6 bases from J, with 3 bases in between. The CDR3 totals 11 residues. Germline V gene data show CDR1 as SEHNR and CDR2 as FQNEAQ (reference sequence). The DNA for the CDR3 is TGTGCCAGCAGCTTAGAGCCTGAAGCTTTCTTT. Its translation: CASSLEPEAFF.

The CDR3 reads CASSYLLSVAGGLLQETQYF. Here the CDR3 DNA reads TGTGCCAGCAGCTACCTACTATCCGTAGCGGGGGGCCTCCTCCAAGAGACCCAGTACTTC. The chain joins TRBV7-7 to TRBJ2-5; 10 bases are a match to TRBD2. CDR3 length equals 20 residues. Germline CDR1 and CDR2: SSHAT and FNYEAQ (reference sequence). J gave up 1 base and V 4 bases, and 18 bases lay outside the gene matches.

The V gene is TRBV5-4, the J gene TRBJ1-2, with D possibly being TRBD1 (5 bases). The V end lost 4 bases, the J end lost 0 bases, and 10 bases lay between the germline ends. Germline CDR1 and CDR2: SGHNT and YYREEE (reference sequence). CDR3 size: 14 residues. CDR3 sequence: CASSGGYANYGYTF. The CDR3 region has the DNA TGTGCCAGCAGCGGGGGGTATGCTAACTATGGCTACACCTTC.

The chain uses TRBV5-5 and TRBJ1-1; a weak D match, TRBD1 (5 bases). This CDR3 region has 12 residues. Germline CDR1 SGHKS, CDR2 YYEKEE (reference sequence). V shed 1 base and J shed 7 bases, with 8 bases lying between them. The CDR3 DNA sequence: TGTGCCAGCAGCTTGTGGGACCTTGAAGCTTTCTTT. Its translation: CASSLWDLEAFF.

This clonotype was seen at least ten times. The rearrangement links TRBV20-1 to TRBJ1-2, with D hard to call. The CDR3 consists of 14 residues. Germline-derived CDR1 and CDR2 are DFQATT and SNEGSKA (reference sequence). V was clipped by 0 bases and J by 8 bases, with 16 bases between them. The CDR3 DNA reads as TGCAGTGCTAGAGAGGGGAGCGGAGGAGGCGGCTACACCTTC. Its protein is CSAREGSGGGGYTF.

This chain joins TRBV5-4 and TRBJ2-3; 9 positions agree with TRBD1. Germline trimming cut 2 bases from V and 2 bases from J; bases unmatched to any gene: 3. Germline assignment: CDR1 SGHNT and CDR2 YYREEE (reference sequence). There are 15 residues in the CDR3. The CDR3, as DNA: TGTGCCAGCAGCTTCGGACAGGGGAACACAGATACGCAGTATTTT. It translates to CASSFGQGNTDTQYF.

The table lists this clonotype with a few counts. Here the CDR3 DNA reads TGCAGTGCTAGAGAGAAAGGACTAACGCAGTATTTT. Translating gives CSAREKGLTQYF. The rearrangement uses TRBV20-1 and TRBJ2-3, with TRBD2 as a possible D gene (6 bases). The CDR3 totals 12 residues. Germline values: CDR1 DFQATT, CDR2 SNEGSKA (reference sequence). V gave up 0 bases and J gave up 9 bases, with 10 bases separating them.

The J gene is TRBJ2-7, the V gene TRBV7-9; no firm D call. Between the trimmed V and J ends, which lost 5 bases and 1 base, there was a span of 9 bases. CDR1 and CDR2 from the germline V gene are SEHNR and FQNEAQ (reference sequence). This CDR3 is built from 13 residues. The CDR3 loop reads CASSPQASYEQYF. The DNA for the CDR3 is TGTGCCAGCAGCCCGCAGGCTTCCTACGAGCAGTACTTC.

V gene TRBV20-1 combines with J gene TRBJ1-5; D unclear. V gave up 0 bases and J gave up 0 bases, with 12 bases separating them. The CDR3 contains 16 residues. CDR1 and CDR2 from the germline V gene are DFQATT and SNEGSKA (reference sequence). The CDR3 is CSARDPGSSSNQPQHF. The CDR3 DNA reads as TGCAGTGCTAGAGATCCGGGGTCGAGTAGCAATCAGCCCCAGCATTTT.

This chain links TRBV5-1 with TRBJ2-2; no definite D call. This CDR3 is 14 amino acids long. CDR1 SGHRS and CDR2 YFSETQ come from the germline V gene. V dropped 4 bases and J dropped 7 bases, with 14 bases sitting between them. Here the CDR3 reads CASSPPTHGGELFF. The CDR3 DNA sequence: TGCGCCAGCAGCCCCCCGACACACGGCGGGGAGCTGTTTTTT.

The chain is built from TRBV7-6 and TRBJ1-1; D is possibly TRBD1 (5 bases). CDR1 is SGHVS and CDR2 is FNYEAQ in the germline V gene. V shed 5 bases and J shed 7 bases, with 14 bases lying between them. The CDR3 is 13 residues long. The CDR3 bases are TGTGCCAGCAGCCCGGGGGTTTACCTTGAAGCTTTCTTT. Amino acids: CASSPGVYLEAFF.

The rearrangement joins TRBV6-1 to TRBJ1-5; D may be TRBD1 (5 bases). Germline V gene lookup returns CDR1 MNHNS and CDR2 SASEGT. The CDR3 runs to 15 residues. V lost 2 bases to trimming and J lost 0 bases, with 8 bases between them. In nucleotides, the CDR3 is TGTGCCAGCAGTGAACGGCAGGGTAGCAATCAGCCCCAGCATTTT. Amino acid sequence: CASSERQGSNQPQHF.

The V call is TRBV6-6, the J call TRBJ1-5; D remains unclear. V was shortened by 2 bases and J by 0 bases, with 20 bases between the two germline ends. CDR1 MNHNY and CDR2 SVGAGI come from the germline V gene (reference sequence). This CDR3 is built from 19 residues. The CDR3 is CASSYPLGQHTLSNQPQHF. CDR3 in DNA: TGTGCCAGCAGTTACCCCTTAGGGCAGCATACCCTTAGCAATCAGCCCCAGCATTTT.